Given below is one TCR beta chain in context. Stated time point: time of PML onset. The CDR3 contains 14 residues. In germline, CDR1 is PRHDT, CDR2 FYEKMQ (reference sequence). V was shortened by 0 bases and J by 7 bases, with 12 bases between the two germline ends. This was a survey-level run. Generated by immunoSEQ multiplex PCR, the TCRdb table keeps only in-frame clones and is missing some. The sample lists about 31,000 clones; around 90% were seen once. These data belong to a study of multiple sclerosis patients with progressive multifocal leukoencephalopathy. The sequence derives from a woman in her forties with progressive multifocal leukoencephalopathy. The material sequenced was PBMCs, taken from a patient treated with natalizumab. The J gene is TRBJ1-2, the V gene TRBV13; D remains unclear. The chain's CDR3 is CASSLGKGESGYTF. The CDR3 region has the DNA TGTGCCAGCAGCTTAGGCAAGGGTGAGTCTGGCTACACCTTC.